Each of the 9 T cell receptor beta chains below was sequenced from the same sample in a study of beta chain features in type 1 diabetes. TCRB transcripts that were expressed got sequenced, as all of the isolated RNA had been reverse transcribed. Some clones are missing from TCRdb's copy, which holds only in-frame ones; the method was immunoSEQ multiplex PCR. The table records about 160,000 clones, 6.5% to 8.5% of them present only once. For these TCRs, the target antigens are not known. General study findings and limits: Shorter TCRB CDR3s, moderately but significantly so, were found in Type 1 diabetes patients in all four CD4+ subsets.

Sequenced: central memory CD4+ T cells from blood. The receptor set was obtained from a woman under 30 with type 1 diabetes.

Here the CDR3 reads CASSGTGGNQPQHF. The CDR3 bases are TGTGCCAGCAGTGGGACAGGGGGCAATCAGCCCCAGCATTTT. The rearrangement joins TRBV2 to TRBJ1-5; 9 bases line up with TRBD1. Per germline, CDR1 SNHLY and CDR2 FYNNEI. The CDR3 has 14 amino acids. V lost 4 bases and J lost 2; bases outside the gene matches: 0.

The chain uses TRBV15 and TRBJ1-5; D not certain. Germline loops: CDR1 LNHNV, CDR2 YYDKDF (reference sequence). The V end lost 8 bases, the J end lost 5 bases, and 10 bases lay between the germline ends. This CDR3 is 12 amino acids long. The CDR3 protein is CATGYRDQPQHF. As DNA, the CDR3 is TGTGCCACCGGGTACAGAGATCAGCCCCAGCATTTT.

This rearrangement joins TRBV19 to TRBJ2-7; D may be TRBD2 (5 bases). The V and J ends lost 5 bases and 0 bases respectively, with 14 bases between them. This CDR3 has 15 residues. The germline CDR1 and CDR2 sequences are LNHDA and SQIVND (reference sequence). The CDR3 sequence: CASSPDGGFSYEQYF. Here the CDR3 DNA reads TGTGCCAGTAGTCCGGACGGAGGTTTCTCCTACGAGCAGTACTTC.

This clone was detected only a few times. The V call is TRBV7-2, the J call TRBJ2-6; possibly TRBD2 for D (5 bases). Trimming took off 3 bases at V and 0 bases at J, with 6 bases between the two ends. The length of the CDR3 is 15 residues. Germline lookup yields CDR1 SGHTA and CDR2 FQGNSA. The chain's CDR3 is CASSFGGSGANVLTF. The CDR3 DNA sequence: TGTGCCAGCAGCTTTGGAGGCTCTGGGGCCAACGTCCTGACTTTC.

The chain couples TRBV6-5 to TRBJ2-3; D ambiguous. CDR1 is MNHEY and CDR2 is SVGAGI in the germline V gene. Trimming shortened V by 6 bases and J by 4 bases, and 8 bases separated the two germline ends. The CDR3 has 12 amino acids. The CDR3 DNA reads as TGTGCCAGCAGCCACGGAGCAGATACGCAGTATTTT. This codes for CASSHGADTQYF.

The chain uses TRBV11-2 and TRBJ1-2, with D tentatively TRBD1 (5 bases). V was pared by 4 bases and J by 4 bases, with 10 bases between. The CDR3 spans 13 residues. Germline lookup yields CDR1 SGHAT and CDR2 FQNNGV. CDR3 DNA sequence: TGTGCCAGCAGCTCCTCAGGGCGCTATGGCTACACCTTC. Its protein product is CASSSSGRYGYTF.

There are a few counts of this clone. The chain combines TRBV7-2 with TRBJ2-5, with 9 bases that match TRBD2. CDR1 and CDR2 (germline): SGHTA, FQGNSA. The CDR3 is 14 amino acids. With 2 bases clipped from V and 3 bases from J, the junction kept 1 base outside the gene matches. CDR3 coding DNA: TGTGCCAGCAGCTTACAGCGGGGGGAAGAGACCCAGTACTTC. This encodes CASSLQRGEETQYF.

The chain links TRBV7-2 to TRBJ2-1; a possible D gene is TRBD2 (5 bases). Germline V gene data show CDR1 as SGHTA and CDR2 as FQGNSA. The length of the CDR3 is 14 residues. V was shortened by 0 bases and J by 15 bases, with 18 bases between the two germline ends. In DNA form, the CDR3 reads TGTGCCAGCAGCTTAGCGGCTAGCTCCTTTCCGACGTTCTTC. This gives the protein CASSLAASSFPTFF.

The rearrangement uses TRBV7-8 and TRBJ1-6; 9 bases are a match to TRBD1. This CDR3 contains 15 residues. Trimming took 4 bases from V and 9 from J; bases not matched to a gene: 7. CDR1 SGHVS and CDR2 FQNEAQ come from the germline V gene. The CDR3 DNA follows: TGTGCCAGCAGCTGGGGACAGGGAGCCTCTTCACCCCTCCACTTT. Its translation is CASSWGQGASSPLHF.